Shown below are 15 T cell receptor beta chains from a single sample sequenced in a study of CD8 T cells in Susac syndrome. Random hexamers were used to reverse transcribe the RNA input (about 0.45 to 1 ug). TCRdb recomputed calls from the immunoSEQ multiplex PCR reads with MiXCR, one row per CDR3 protein. The sample carries more than 150,000 distinct CDR3 sequences, around 94% recorded once. Sample: CD4+ T cells from PBMCs. Receptors were obtained from a human donor in good health.

The rearrangement joins TRBV29-1 to TRBJ2-5, with D possibly matching TRBD1 (5 bases). Looked up from germline, CDR1 is SQVTM and CDR2 is ANQGSEA. The CDR3 sequence is 15 residues long. Trimming shortened V by 2 bases and J by 3 bases, and 16 bases separated the two germline ends. CDR3 nucleotide sequence: TGCAGCGTTGAACTCCAGGGCCGACGGAAAGAGACCCAGTACTTC. Protein sequence: CSVELQGRRKETQYF. Combining the CDR3 with reference TRBV29-1 and TRBJ2-5 gives the whole variable domain SAVISQKPSRDICQRGTSLTIQCQVDSQVTMMFWYRQQPGQSLTLIATANQGSEATYESGFVIDKFPISRPNLTFSTLTVSNMSPEDSSIYLCSVELQGRRKETQYFGPGTRLLVL.

V gene TRBV5-1 combines with J gene TRBJ2-3; 13 nucleotides align to TRBD2. Germline CDR1 is SGHRS and CDR2 is YFSETQ. Losses at the gene ends were 6 bases for V and 1 base for J; bases not matched to a gene: 5. The CDR3 is 16 amino acids. CDR3 in amino acids: CASTIGTSGGTDTQYF. The CDR3 region has the DNA TGCGCCAGCACTATTGGGACTAGCGGGGGCACAGATACGCAGTATTTT.

This clonotype has only one observation. V and J are TRBV12-3 or TRBV12-4 and TRBJ1-5; D call uncertain. With 6 bases removed from V and 9 bases from J, the gap between germline ends came to 12 bases. The CDR3 sequence is 12 residues long. The CDR3 nucleotides read TGTGCCAGCAGGCCACCGGTGGGGCCCCAGCATTTT. Translated: CASRPPVGPQHF.

This clonotype has a single count. The chain employs TRBV20-1 and TRBJ2-1; 8 bases match TRBD2. The ends lost 6 bases at V and 8 bases at J; junction bases unmatched: 6. The germline CDR1 and CDR2 sequences are DFQATT and SNEGSKA (reference sequence). The CDR3 loop spans 12 amino acids. The CDR3 is CSARRGVDEQFF. Here the CDR3 DNA reads TGCAGTGCCAGGCGGGGGGTGGATGAGCAGTTCTTC.

CDR3 DNA: TGCGCCAGCAGCCGGGGGCCGGCAGGGGATTCACCCCTCCACTTT. Protein: CASSRGPAGDSPLHF. The chain couples TRBV4-1 to TRBJ1-6, with D possibly being TRBD1 (6 bases). CDR3 length equals 15 residues. Germline lookup yields CDR1 MGHRA and CDR2 YSYEKL. Trimming cost V 4 bases and J 8 bases, with 15 bases left between them.

The CDR3 reads CSARRRSLQNTEAFF. The CDR3, as DNA: TGCAGTGCTAGGCGTCGGTCCCTTCAGAACACTGAAGCTTTCTTT. This chain uses TRBV20-1 with TRBJ1-1; D unresolved. V shed 3 bases and J shed 1 base, with 15 bases lying between them. The germline gives CDR1 DFQATT, CDR2 SNEGSKA (reference sequence). This CDR3 is 15 amino acids long.

The chain carries TRBV20-1 and TRBJ2-5; weak D call: TRBD2 (7 bases). Trimming shortened V by 3 bases and J by 4 bases, and 15 bases separated the two germline ends. Per germline, CDR1 DFQATT and CDR2 SNEGSKA (reference sequence). This CDR3 spans 14 amino acids. The CDR3 DNA sequence: TGCAGTGCTAGCCGCGGGGGCCGTCGAGAGACCCAGTACTTC. This codes for CSASRGGRRETQYF.

V gene TRBV7-2 combines with J gene TRBJ1-5; D ambiguous. In germline, CDR1 is SGHTA, CDR2 FQGNSA. Trimming took 3 bases from V and 5 from J, leaving 14 bases between them. CDR3 length: 15 amino acids. This CDR3 reads CASSFGGIIDQPQHF. The CDR3 DNA is TGTGCCAGCAGCTTTGGAGGGATAATCGATCAGCCCCAGCATTTT.

The V gene is TRBV7-2, the J gene TRBJ1-3; 7 bases agree with TRBD1. The CDR3 runs to 14 residues. The germline gives CDR1 SGHTA, CDR2 FQGNSA. Losses at the gene ends were 5 bases for V and 2 bases for J; bases not matched to a gene: 3. CDR3 coding DNA: TGTGCCAGCAGCCTTACAGGGGCTGGAAACACCATATATTTT. It translates to CASSLTGAGNTIYF.

This clonotype was recorded a few times. The chain carries TRBV4-2 and TRBJ2-7; tentative D call: TRBD1 (5 bases). Trimming removed 1 base at V and 2 bases at J, with 9 bases between. The CDR3 is 14 amino acids. Looked up from germline, CDR1 is LGHNA and CDR2 is YNFKEQ. The chain's CDR3 is CASSQGTGTYEQYF. The CDR3 nucleotides are TGTGCCAGCAGCCAAGGAACAGGCACCTACGAGCAGTACTTC.

This clonotype was seen just once. The chain is built from TRBV7-9 and TRBJ2-1; 9 positions agree with TRBD1. There are 12 residues in the CDR3. Germline CDR1 and CDR2: SEHNR and FQNEAQ (reference sequence). The ends lost 6 bases at V and 8 bases at J; junction bases unmatched: 2. CDR3 residues: CASSWTGDEQFF. The CDR3 DNA reads as TGTGCCAGCAGTTGGACAGGGGATGAGCAGTTCTTC.

The V gene is TRBV4-2, the J gene TRBJ2-3; D ambiguous. The CDR3 runs 11 residues. Germline loops: CDR1 LGHNA, CDR2 YNFKEQ. The V end lost 5 bases, the J end lost 2 bases, and 2 bases lay between the germline ends. The CDR3 coding sequence is TGTGCCAGCAGCGCCACAGATACGCAGTATTTT. Translated: CASSATDTQYF.

The V gene is TRBV5-6, the J gene TRBJ2-6, with D tentatively TRBD1 or TRBD2 (5 bases each). The CDR3 extends over 13 amino acids. CDR1 SGHDT and CDR2 YYEEEE come from the germline V gene. The germline V and J ends were trimmed by 4 bases and 4 bases, with 6 bases remaining between them. The DNA for the CDR3 is TGTGCCAGCAGCGAGGGGGGGGCCAACGTCCTGACTTTC. Its translation is CASSEGGANVLTF.

CDR3 sequence reads: CASSQEGTPGGTQYF. The CDR3 bases are TGCGCCAGCAGCCAAGAGGGCACACCCGGCGGTACGCAGTATTTT. The chain employs TRBV4-3 and TRBJ2-3; no firm D call. V dropped 0 bases and J dropped 8 bases, with 15 bases sitting between them. The CDR3 consists of 15 residues. Germline loops: CDR1 LGHNA, CDR2 YSLEER.

The rearrangement links TRBV19 to TRBJ2-3, with D unresolved. This CDR3 has 12 amino acids. Germline CDR1 reads LNHDA; CDR2 reads SQIVND (reference sequence). Trimming pared 4 bases from V and 6 bases from J, leaving 8 bases between. The CDR3 nucleotides read TGTGCCAGTAGTACAAAAACGGATACGCAGTATTTT. Translating gives CASSTKTDTQYF. Full variable domain (remainder filled in from reference TRBV19 and TRBJ2-3): DGGITQSPKYLFRKEGQNVTLSCEQNLNHDAMYWYRQDPGQGLRLIYYSQIVNDFQKGDIAEGYSVSREKKESFPLTVTSAQKNPTAFYLCASSTKTDTQYFGPGTRLTVL.